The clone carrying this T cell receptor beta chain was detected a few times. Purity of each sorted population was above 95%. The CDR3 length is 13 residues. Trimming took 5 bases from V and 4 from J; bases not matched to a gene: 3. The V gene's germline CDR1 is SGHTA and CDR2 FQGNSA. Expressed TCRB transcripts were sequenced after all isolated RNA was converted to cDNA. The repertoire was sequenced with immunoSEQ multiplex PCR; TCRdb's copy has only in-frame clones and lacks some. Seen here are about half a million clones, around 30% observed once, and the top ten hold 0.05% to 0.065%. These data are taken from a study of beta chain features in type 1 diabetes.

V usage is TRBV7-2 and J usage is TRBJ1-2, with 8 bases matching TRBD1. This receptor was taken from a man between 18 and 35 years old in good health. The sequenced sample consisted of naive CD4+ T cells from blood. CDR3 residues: CASSHGQGYGYTF. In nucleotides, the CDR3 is TGTGCCAGCAGCCACGGACAGGGCTATGGCTACACCTTC. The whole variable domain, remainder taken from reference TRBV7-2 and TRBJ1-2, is GAGVSQSPSNKVTEKGKDVELRCDPISGHTALYWYRQSLGQGLEFLIYFQGNSAPDKSGLPSDRFSAERTGGSVSTLTIQRTQQEDSAVYLCASSHGQGYGYTFGSGTRLTVV.